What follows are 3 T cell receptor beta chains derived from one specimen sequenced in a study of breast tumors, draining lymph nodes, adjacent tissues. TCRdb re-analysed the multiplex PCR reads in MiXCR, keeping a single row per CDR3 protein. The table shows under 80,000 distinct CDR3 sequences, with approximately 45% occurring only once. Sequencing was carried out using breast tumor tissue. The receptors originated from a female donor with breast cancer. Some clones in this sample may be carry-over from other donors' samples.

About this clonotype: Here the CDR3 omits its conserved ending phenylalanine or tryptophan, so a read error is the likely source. The CDR3 nucleotides read TGTGCCTGTAGTATAAGGCTTCCAGGGTGGGGAGAGACCCAGTACTCC. It is translated as CACSIRLPGWGETQYS. The chain has TRBV19 and TRBJ2-5, with D perhaps matching TRBD1 (5 bases). This CDR3 has 16 amino acids. Germline values: CDR1 LNHDA, CDR2 SQIVND (reference sequence).

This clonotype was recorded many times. The CDR3 reads CASSLGGGNTIYF. The CDR3 DNA is TGTGCCAGCAGCTTAGGTGGGGGAAACACCATATATTTT. The chain employs TRBV7-8 and TRBJ1-3; D gene ambiguous. The ends were cut back, 1 base at V and 4 bases at J, with 5 bases in the middle. Germline CDR1 is SGHVS and CDR2 is FQNEAQ. This CDR3 has 13 amino acids. The full variable domain, rest sourced from reference TRBV7-8 and TRBJ1-3, is GAGVSQSPRYKVAKRGQDVALRCDPISGHVSLFWYQQALGQGPEFLTYFQNEAQLDKSGLPSDRFFAERPEGSVSTLKIQRTQQEDSAVYLCASSLGGGNTIYFGEGSWLTVV.

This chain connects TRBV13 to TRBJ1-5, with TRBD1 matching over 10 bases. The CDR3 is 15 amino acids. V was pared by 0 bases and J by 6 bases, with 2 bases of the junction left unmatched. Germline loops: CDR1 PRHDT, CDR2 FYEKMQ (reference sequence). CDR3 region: CASSLGTGGIQPQHF. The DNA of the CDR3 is TGTGCCAGCAGCTTAGGGACAGGGGGCATTCAGCCCCAGCATTTT.